This T cell receptor (beta chain) originates from a study of vaccination effects on CD4 cells after COVID-19. About this clone itself: Its cognate antigen is unknown.

In the ViraFEST assay, antigen-specific CD4+ clonotypes were identified by expansion after peptide-pool stimulation. CD4+ T cell isolation took place after approximately ten days of culture. Each participant was administered two doses of either the BNT162b2 or the mRNA-1273 vaccine. Wells containing two million PBMC each were cultured with around 10 IU/ml IL-2 and 8 to 10 ug/ml peptides. The table came from immunoSEQ multiplex PCR; TCRdb's copy has only in-frame clones and leaves some out. The sample lists 84,000 or so clones; over 70% were seen once. CDR3 length: 13 residues. Trimming cost V 5 bases and J 6 bases; bases outside gene matches: 3. Germline V gene data show CDR1 as MNHNY and CDR2 as SVGAGI (reference sequence).

The TCR comes from a human donor who received a COVID-19 vaccine. The chain uses TRBV6-6 and TRBJ1-1, with 10 positions matching TRBD1. The sequenced sample was CD4+ T cells from PBMCs cultured with HCoV-OC43 spike peptides, obtained after COVID-19 vaccination. Subset here: HCoV-OC43 spike overlapping peptide pool stimulation. The CDR3 is CASSRDRGSEAFF. DNA of the CDR3: TGTGCCAGCAGTAGGGACAGGGGCTCTGAAGCTTTCTTT.